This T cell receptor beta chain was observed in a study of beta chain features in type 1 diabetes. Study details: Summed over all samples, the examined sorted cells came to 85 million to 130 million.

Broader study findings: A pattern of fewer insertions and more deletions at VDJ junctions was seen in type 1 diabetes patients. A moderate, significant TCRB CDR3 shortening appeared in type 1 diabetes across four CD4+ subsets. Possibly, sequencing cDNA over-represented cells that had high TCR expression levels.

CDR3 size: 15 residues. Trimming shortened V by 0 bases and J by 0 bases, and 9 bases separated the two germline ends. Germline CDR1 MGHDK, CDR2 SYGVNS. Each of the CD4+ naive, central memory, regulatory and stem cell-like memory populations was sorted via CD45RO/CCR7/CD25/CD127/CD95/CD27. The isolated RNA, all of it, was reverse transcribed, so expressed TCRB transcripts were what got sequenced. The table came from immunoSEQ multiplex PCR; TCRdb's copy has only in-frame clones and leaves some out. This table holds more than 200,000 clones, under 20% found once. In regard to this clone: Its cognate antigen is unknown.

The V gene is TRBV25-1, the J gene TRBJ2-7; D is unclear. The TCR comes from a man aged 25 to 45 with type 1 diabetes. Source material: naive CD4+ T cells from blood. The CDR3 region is CASSEYSRHSYEQYF. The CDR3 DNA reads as TGTGCCAGCAGTGAATATAGTAGGCACTCCTACGAGCAGTACTTC.